Included here is one T cell receptor beta chain sequence, with context. The data are from a study of blood T cell repertoires in COVID-19. The Seattle patients joined while their infection was active and were tracked longitudinally afterward. Using immunoSEQ multiplex PCR, the repertoire was profiled, and TCRdb retains in-frame clones only, with some absent. The table records about 170,000 clones, about 92% of them present only once. The receptor comes from a man aged 25 to 40 with COVID-19, enrolled during active disease. Sequenced: peripheral blood.

The CDR3 here is CASTPPGGSFQPQHF. The DNA for the CDR3 is TGTGCCAGCACCCCGCCAGGGGGGTCCTTTCAGCCCCAGCATTTT. V gene TRBV6-5 combines with J gene TRBJ1-5; 7 nucleotides line up with TRBD1. The CDR3 runs to 15 residues. J lost 6 bases, V lost 7 bases, and 12 bases had no gene match. Germline loops: CDR1 MNHEY, CDR2 SVGAGI.